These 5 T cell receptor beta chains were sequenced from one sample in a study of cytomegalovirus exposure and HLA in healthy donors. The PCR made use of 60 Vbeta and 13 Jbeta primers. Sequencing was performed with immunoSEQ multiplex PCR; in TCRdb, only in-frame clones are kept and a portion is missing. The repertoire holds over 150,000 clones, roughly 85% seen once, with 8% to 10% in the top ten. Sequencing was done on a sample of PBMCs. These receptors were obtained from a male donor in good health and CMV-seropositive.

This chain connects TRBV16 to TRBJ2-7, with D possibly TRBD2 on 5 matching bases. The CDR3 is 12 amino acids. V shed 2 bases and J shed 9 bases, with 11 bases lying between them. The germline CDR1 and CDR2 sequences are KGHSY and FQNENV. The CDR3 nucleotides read TGTGCCAGCAGCCAACTTTCGGGGTGGCAGTACTTC. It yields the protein CASSQLSGWQYF.

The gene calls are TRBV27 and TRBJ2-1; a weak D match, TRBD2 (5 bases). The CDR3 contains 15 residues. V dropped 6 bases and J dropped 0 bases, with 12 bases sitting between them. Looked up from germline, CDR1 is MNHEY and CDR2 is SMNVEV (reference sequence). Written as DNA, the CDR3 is TGTGCCAGCAGCCCCCGGCGGGCCTCCTACAATGAGCAGTTCTTC. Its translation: CASSPRRASYNEQFF.

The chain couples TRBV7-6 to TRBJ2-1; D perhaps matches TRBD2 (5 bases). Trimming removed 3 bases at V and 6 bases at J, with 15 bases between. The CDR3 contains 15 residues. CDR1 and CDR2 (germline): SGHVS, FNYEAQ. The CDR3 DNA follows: TGTGCCAGCAGCTTGCGGGTCGAGTCGGTCAATGAGCAGTTCTTC. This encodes CASSLRVESVNEQFF.

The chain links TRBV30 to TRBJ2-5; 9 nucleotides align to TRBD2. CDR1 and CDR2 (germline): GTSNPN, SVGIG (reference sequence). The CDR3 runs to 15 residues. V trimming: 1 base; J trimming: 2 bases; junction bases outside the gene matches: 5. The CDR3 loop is CAWSGLAGIQETQYF. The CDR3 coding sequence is TGTGCCTGGAGTGGCCTAGCGGGGATACAAGAGACCCAGTACTTC.

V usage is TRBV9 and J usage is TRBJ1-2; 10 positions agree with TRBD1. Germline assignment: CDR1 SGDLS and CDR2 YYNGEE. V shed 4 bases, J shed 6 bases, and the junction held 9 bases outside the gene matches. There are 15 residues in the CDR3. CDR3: CASSPTGGASHGYTF. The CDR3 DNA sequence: TGTGCCAGCAGCCCGACAGGGGGCGCGTCTCATGGCTACACCTTC. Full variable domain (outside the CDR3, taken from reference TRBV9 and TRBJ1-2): DSGVTQTPKHLITATGQRVTLRCSPRSGDLSVYWYQQSLDQGLQFLIQYYNGEERAKGNILERFSAQQFPDLHSELNLSSLELGDSALYFCASSPTGGASHGYTFGSGTRLTVV.